This record concerns one T cell receptor beta chain sequence. Its antigen remains undetermined. The input lacks base qualities; no much larger clone sits a single base away. In total, over 600 healthy bone marrow donors made up the cohort. All cohort members were sampled while nominally healthy, although unrecorded immune exposures were likely present. The donor was CMV seropositive and belonged to the group of some 290 seropositive cohort members. A peripheral blood sample was provided by each donor, and peripheral blood mononuclear cells were used for TCR beta sequencing. The Qiagen DNeasy Blood Extraction Kit was used to extract genomic DNA from the blood cell samples. Libraries were prepared through the immunoSEQ multiplex PCR assay. For the multiplex PCR, a mixture combining 60 forward primers for TCR Vbeta segments and 13 reverse primers for TCR Jbeta segments was used. The CDR3 region of rearranged TCR beta genes was amplified from genomic DNA with a multiplex PCR assay. The amplified TCR beta libraries were sequenced on the Illumina HiSeq System as 87-base-pair reads. Regarding the original processing steps: In a later analysis, some 80 million unique TCR beta chains were counted across the 650 to 700 repertoires, and roughly 11 million of these chains were shared by at least two donors. To remove PCR and sequencing errors, raw reads were error-corrected and collapsed into unique sequences using a nearest-neighbor algorithm that merged closely related sequences. Alignment of CDR3 sequences to IMGT reference sequences was used to assign V, D and J gene segments. For a sequence to be retained, at least a six-nucleotide match to both a V gene segment and a J gene segment was required. A rearrangement counted as productive if the CDR3 had no stop codons and remained in frame with V and J, and every other rearrangement counted as non-productive. CDR3 was defined by IMGT convention, running from the second conserved V-encoded cysteine to the conserved J-encoded phenylalanine. The earlier analysis of more than 450 of the donors excluded sequences that lacked an unambiguous match to a single V gene segment. An earlier analysis of 450 to 650 of the donors called V segments functional above 56.7% productive rearrangements and segregating when the between-donor standard deviation exceeded 5%. To diagnose cytomegalovirus status from the catalog of TCR beta chain sequences, a statistical classification framework was built. In a later analysis, TCR nucleotide sequences were compared against IMGT/GENE-DB human TR gene sequences so that V and J genes could be assigned. Using the TCRdist pipeline, a later analysis assigned CDR3 sequences along with most-parsimonious VDJ recombination scenarios. A later analysis defined each TCR beta chain by its CDR3 amino acid sequence plus V-gene family, and excluded reads lacking a unique V-gene family. A later analysis removed 550 to 700 highly shared, low-generation-probability nucleotide sequences to deal with suspected cross-contamination and a sequencing artifact. For each public chain, a later analysis derived a clonal expansion index from normalized ranks of inferred template counts within each repertoire. In a later analysis, generation probabilities were computed with a VDJ recombination model fitted to out-of-frame rearrangements, and the resulting probabilities were checked against IGoR. Hypergeometric tests were used in a later analysis to score TCR-TCR, TCR-HLA and TCR-CMV co-occurrence, with a repertoire-size bias correction applied to the TCR pairs. To estimate false discovery rates, a later analysis permuted the HLA or CMV assignments 20 times. In a later analysis, co-occurring TCRs were grouped using DBSCAN, and TCRdist sequence similarity was added for clustering within HLA-allele-positive subsets. Repertoires with fewer than 30,000 or more than 120,000 public chains, plus five repertoires with anomalous nucleotide sharing, were excluded from co-occurrence clustering. TCRdb limited this immuneACCESS table to in-frame rearrangements with V and J called. A share of clones is missing; checked studies link under half to unresolved V genes, and the rest is unexplained. V and J calls and clone size follow that table, whereas D and trimming were derived from the DNA. Within this sample are around 120,000 clones, with roughly 80% of them counted one time only. About 30% of the sample is taken by the ten largest.

These data originate in a study of cytomegalovirus exposure and HLA in healthy donors (dated by TCRdb to 2015 to 2018). A note on the overall study: An earlier analysis of 587 of the donors reported approximately 300 Gb of sequence data and approximately 120 million unique TCR beta sequences obtained from some 170 million T cells. An early release covering just under 650 HLA-typed donors comprised about 300 gigabases of sequencing data and tens of millions of unique TCR sequences. The genetic ancestry cluster associated with self-reported Caucasian donors included over 80% of the roughly 410 genotyped donors. The aim of the study was to test whether cataloging public T cell receptors could identify signatures of past pathogen exposure. The study profiled the T cell repertoires of hundreds of subjects by immunosequencing and related them to cytomegalovirus serostatus. A separate validation cohort of roughly 130 different subjects was used in addition to the roughly 640-subject first cohort. The study combined high-throughput TCR immunosequencing, statistical association of individual TCRs with disease status, and machine learning to predict cytomegalovirus infection status. In a later analysis, previously published TCR beta repertoires from 670 or so donors were re-analyzed and high-resolution HLA genotyping was added so that TCR occurrence patterns could be studied. Rather than using new phenotypic data, the later analysis identified candidate immune exposures from TCR beta sequences and from how often those sequences occurred across donors. To decide whether each TCR beta V gene segment behaved as functional or pseudogenic, an earlier analysis of some 600 of the donors relied on high-throughput TCR beta sequencing. Alongside the repertoire data, information on donor age, sex, ethnicity and CMV serostatus was compiled. In a later genetic analysis, genome-wide SNP genotypes for about 65% of the 666 donors were used, and that subset was treated as a discovery cohort. Every discovery cohort repertoire had been produced on one sequencing platform. HLA typing covered class I and class II loci at four-digit resolution. The number of donors typed differed by locus, with about 629-630 for A, B, C, DRB1 and DQB1, 522 for DQA1, about 610 for DPA1, and about 450 for DPB1. Four or five DR-DQ haplotypes were handled as single units for association and clustering, since linkage in the cohort was strong. Among 398 genotyped donors of the cohort, an average of roughly 230,000 unique TCR beta nucleotide sequences was sequenced per donor, of which about 20% were non-productive.

The investigation overall reported the following: The cohort was sequenced for TCR beta chains only, and without alpha or paired-chain data the features that could be detected were limited. Roughly uniform sequencing depth across donors was assumed in presence/absence analyses, although this assumption may not hold. In a later analysis, TCR association rates were found to vary across HLA loci, with the most associated TCRs seen for DRB1 alleles and the fewest for HLA-C alleles. The classifier was reported to diagnose cytomegalovirus status with high specificity and sensitivity in both the original cohort and the validation cohort. According to a later genetic analysis, donors in an Asian-associated ancestry cluster had fewer N-insertions in productive TCRs than the approximately 690-donor mean. Immune exposure information for the cohort was limited to CMV serostatus. A few of the identified cytomegalovirus-associated TCR beta chains were confirmed in vitro to be specific for cytomegalovirus antigens. In a later analysis, some 17,000 TCR beta sequences were associated with specific HLA alleles at a false discovery rate of 0.05. An association between a missense DCLRE1C variant and V-gene and J-gene trimming of TCR beta chains was found in a later genetic analysis and replicated in an independent cohort. Because some donors lacked HLA typing at each locus, the association tests relied only on the typed subset. Correlated functional status among segregating V segments might reflect linkage disequilibrium, but an unknown experimental factor could not be ruled out. The sequencing pipeline was judged likely to have produced a cluster of highly shared sequence variants as a technical artifact. The authors suggested that the approach could potentially be extended to other disease states and immunological phenotypes. According to a later analysis, most CMV-associated TCR beta chains appeared to be HLA-restricted, and the HLA associations seemed to be driven largely by CMV exposure. The earlier analysis of almost 600 of the donors excluded over 15 rarely observed V segments, including chromosome 9 orphons, because counts were too low. A further reported finding was that TCR beta sequences accurately predicted the HLA-A and HLA-B alleles for most subjects in the first cohort. In a later analysis, HLA-associated TCR beta chains were found to be more clonally expanded and to have lower generation probabilities than equally common non-associated chains. Some IMGT-functional V segments, including TRBV6-2 and TRBV6-3, could not be told apart with the 87-base-pair reads, so those segments were excluded. In an earlier analysis of around 600 of the donors, most TCR beta V segments appeared in productive rearrangements about 90% or about 30% of the time, broadly matching IMGT annotations. Most TCR sequences were observed very rarely across donors, whereas some public TCRs were present in many individuals. In the study, 150 to 200 TCR beta chains were listed as associated with cytomegalovirus. In a later analysis, several top co-occurrence clusters were reported to appear linked to parvovirus B19, influenza, CMV and Epstein-Barr virus. When HLA alleles, especially DR and DQ, strongly co-occurred, attributing TCR associations to individual alleles was difficult.

Trimming at the junction amounts to 6 bases on V and 2 bases on J, and the germline ends lie 11 bases apart. The CDR3 spans 13 residues, from the cysteine through the phenylalanine. The only DNA kept is the CDR3, 39 bases in frame from the first base. The germline V gene (reference sequence) sets CDR1 to MNHNY and CDR2 to SVGAGI. The TCR comes from a man in his 60s in good health and CMV-seropositive. This receptor chain uses TRBV6-6 and TRBJ2-7; no D gene can be assigned with confidence. Sequenced sample: PBMCs. The DNA sequence is as follows: TGTGCCAGCAGAGAGACTTCCCCCTACGAGCAGTACTTC. Its translation is CASRETSPYEQYF.